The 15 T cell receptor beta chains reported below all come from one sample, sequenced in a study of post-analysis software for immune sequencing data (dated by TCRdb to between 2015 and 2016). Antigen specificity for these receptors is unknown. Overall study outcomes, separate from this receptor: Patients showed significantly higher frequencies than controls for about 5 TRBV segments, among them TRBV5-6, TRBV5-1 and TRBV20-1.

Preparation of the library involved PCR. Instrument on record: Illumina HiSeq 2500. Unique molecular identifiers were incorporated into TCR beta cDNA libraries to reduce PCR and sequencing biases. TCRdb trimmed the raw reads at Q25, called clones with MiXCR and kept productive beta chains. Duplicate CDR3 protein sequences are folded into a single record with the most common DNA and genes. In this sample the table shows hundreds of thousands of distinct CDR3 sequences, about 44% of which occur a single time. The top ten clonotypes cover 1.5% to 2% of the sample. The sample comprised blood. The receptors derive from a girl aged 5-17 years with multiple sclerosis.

As DNA, the CDR3 is TGTGCCAGCAGGCCATCATGGACGGACCGAGACTATGGCTACACCTTC. This translates into CASRPSWTDRDYGYTF. This chain joins TRBV6-5 and TRBJ1-2; D is ambiguous. The CDR3 is made up of 16 amino acids. Germline CDR1 reads MNHEY; CDR2 reads SVGAGI. Trimming pared 6 bases from V and 3 bases from J, leaving 20 bases between.

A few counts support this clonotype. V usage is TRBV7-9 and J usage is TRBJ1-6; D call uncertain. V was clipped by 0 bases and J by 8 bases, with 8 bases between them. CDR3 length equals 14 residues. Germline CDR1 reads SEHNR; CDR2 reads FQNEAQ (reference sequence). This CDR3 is CASSLAVQHSPLHF. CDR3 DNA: TGTGCCAGCAGCTTAGCAGTACAGCATTCACCCCTCCACTTT.

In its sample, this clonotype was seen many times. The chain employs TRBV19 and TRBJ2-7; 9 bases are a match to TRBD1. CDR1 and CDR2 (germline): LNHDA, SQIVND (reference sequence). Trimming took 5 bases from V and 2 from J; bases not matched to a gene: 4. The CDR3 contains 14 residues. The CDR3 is CASSLDRGTYEQYF. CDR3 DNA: TGTGCCAGTAGTTTGGACAGGGGCACCTACGAGCAGTACTTC.

The chain's CDR3 is CASSPLLEGSYEQYF. The CDR3 DNA reads as TGCGCCAGCAGCCCCCTGCTGGAGGGCTCCTACGAGCAGTACTTC. The chain recombines TRBV5-1 with TRBJ2-7, with D possibly TRBD2 on 6 matching bases. With 4 bases removed from V and 0 bases from J, the gap between germline ends came to 14 bases. The CDR3 totals 15 residues. The V gene's germline CDR1 is SGHRS and CDR2 YFSETQ.

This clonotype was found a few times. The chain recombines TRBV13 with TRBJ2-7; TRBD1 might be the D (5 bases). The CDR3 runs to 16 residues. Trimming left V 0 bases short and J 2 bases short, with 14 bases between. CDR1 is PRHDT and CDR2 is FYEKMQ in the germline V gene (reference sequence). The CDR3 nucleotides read TGTGCCAGCAGCTTAGGCGGGTCAGGGCCAACCTACGAGCAGTACTTC. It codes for CASSLGGSGPTYEQYF.

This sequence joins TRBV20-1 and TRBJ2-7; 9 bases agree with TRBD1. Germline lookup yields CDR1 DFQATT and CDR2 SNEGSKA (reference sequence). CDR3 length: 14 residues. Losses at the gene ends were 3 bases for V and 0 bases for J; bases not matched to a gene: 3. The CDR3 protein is CSARLGQGSYEQYF. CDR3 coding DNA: TGCAGTGCTAGGTTGGGACAGGGCTCCTACGAGCAGTACTTC.

The CDR3 region is CASSLLGPLGTDTQYF. The CDR3 region has the DNA TGTGCCAGCAGCTTGTTGGGTCCCCTAGGCACAGATACGCAGTATTTT. The rearrangement joins TRBV7-3 to TRBJ2-3, with D hard to call. V was trimmed by 3 bases and J by 1 base, leaving 14 bases between them. The CDR3 sequence is 16 residues long. Germline V gene sequence: CDR1 SGHTA, CDR2 FQGTGA.

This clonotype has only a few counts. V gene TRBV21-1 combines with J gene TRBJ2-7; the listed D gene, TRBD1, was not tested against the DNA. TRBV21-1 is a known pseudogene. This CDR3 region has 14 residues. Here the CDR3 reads CASGNRQGHYEQYF. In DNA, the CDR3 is TGTGCCAGCGGGAACAGACAGGGGCACTACGAGCAGTACTTC.

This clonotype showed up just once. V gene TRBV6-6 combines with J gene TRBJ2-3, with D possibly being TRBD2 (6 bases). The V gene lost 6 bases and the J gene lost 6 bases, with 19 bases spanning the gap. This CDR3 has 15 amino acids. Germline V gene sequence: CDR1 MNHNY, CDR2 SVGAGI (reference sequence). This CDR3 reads CASRPLQLATDTQYF. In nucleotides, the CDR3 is TGTGCCAGCAGGCCTCTCCAACTAGCAACCGATACGCAGTATTTT.

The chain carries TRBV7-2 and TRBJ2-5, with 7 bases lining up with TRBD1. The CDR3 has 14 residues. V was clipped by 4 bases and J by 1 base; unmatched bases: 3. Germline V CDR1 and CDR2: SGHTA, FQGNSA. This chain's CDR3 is CASSCGQVQETQYF. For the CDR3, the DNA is TGTGCCAGCAGCTGCGGACAGGTCCAAGAGACCCAGTACTTC.

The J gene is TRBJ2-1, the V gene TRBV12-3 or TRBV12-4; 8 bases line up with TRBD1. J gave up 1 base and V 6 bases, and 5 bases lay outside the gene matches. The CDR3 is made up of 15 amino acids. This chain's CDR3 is CASRFDRGSYNEQFF. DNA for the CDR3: TGTGCCAGCAGGTTTGACAGGGGATCCTACAATGAGCAGTTCTTC.

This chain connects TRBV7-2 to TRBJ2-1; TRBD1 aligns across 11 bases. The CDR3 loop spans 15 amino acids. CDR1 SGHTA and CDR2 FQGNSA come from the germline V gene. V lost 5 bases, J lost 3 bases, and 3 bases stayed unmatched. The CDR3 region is CASSAGQGDYNEQFF. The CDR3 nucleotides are TGTGCCAGCAGCGCGGGACAGGGGGACTACAATGAGCAGTTCTTC.

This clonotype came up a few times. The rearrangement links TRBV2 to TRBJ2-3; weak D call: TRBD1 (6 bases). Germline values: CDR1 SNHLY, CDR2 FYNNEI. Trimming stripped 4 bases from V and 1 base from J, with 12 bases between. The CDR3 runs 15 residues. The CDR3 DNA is TGTGCCAGCAGTGTGCGTACAGGGCGCACAGATACGCAGTATTTT. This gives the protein CASSVRTGRTDTQYF.

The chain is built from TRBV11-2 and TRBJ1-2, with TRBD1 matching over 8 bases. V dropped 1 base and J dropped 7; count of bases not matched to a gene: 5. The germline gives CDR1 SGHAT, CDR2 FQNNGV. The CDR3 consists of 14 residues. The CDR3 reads CASSLGPTGVGYTF. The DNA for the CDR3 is TGTGCCAGCAGCTTAGGCCCGACAGGGGTTGGCTACACCTTC. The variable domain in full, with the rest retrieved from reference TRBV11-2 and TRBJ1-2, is EAGVAQSPRYKIIEKRQSVAFWCNPISGHATLYWYQQILGQGPKLLIQFQNNGVVDDSQLPKDRFSAERLKGVDSTLKIQPAKLEDSAVYLCASSLGPTGVGYTFGSGTRLTVV.

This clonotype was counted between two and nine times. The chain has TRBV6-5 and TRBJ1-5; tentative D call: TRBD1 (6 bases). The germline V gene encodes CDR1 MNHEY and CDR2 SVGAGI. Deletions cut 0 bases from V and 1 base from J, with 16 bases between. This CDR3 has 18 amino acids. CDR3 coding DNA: TGTGCCAGCAGTTACTCCGATGGGGGGGCTTCGAGCAATCAGCCCCAGCATTTT. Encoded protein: CASSYSDGGASSNQPQHF.